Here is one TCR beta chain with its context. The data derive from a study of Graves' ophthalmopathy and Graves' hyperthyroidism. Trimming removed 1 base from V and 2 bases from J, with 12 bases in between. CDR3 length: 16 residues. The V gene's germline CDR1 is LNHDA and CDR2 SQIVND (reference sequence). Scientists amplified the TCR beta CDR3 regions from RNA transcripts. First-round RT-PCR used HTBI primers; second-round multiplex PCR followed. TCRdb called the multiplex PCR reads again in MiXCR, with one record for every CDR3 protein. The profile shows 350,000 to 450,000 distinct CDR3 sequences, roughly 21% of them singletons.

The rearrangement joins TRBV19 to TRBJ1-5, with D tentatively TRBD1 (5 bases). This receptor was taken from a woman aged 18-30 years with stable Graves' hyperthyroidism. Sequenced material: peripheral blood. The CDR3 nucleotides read TGTGCCAGTAGTATAGGCCGCGGGGGTGGCAATCAGCCCCAGCATTTT. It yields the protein CASSIGRGGGNQPQHF. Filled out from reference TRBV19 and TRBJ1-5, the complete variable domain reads DGGITQSPKYLFRKEGQNVTLSCEQNLNHDAMYWYRQDPGQGLRLIYYSQIVNDFQKGDIAEGYSVSREKKESFPLTVTSAQKNPTAFYLCASSIGRGGGNQPQHFGDGTRLSIL.